Each of the 2 T cell receptor beta chains below was sequenced from the same sample in a study of cytomegalovirus exposure and HLA in healthy donors. The table came from immunoSEQ multiplex PCR; TCRdb's copy has only in-frame clones and leaves some out. Of approximately 180,000 clones listed, roughly nine tenths were seen once; the top ten hold roughly 3%. Sequenced sample: PBMCs. These receptors were taken from a man between 18 and 35 years old in good health and CMV-seropositive.

The chain links TRBV5-1 to TRBJ1-1; D ambiguous. Germline V gene lookup returns CDR1 SGHRS and CDR2 YFSETQ. CDR3 length equals 13 residues. Trimming took off 3 bases at V and 6 bases at J, with 12 bases between the two ends. CDR3 coding DNA: TGCGCCAGCAGCTCACGACTCGGCGCTGAAGCTTTCTTT. This gives the protein CASSSRLGAEAFF. Variable domain in full (rest from reference TRBV5-1 and TRBJ1-1): KAGVTQTPRYLIKTRGQQVTLSCSPISGHRSVSWYQQTPGQGLQFLFEYFSETQRNKGNFPGRFSGRQFSNSRSEMNVSTLELGDSALYLCASSSRLGAEAFFGQGTRLTVV.

This CDR3 is CASSLKLALPGQGAWELFF. The DNA of the CDR3 is TGTGCCAGCAGTTTAAAATTAGCCCTACCGGGACAGGGGGCCTGGGAGCTGTTTTTT. The chain is built from TRBV28 and TRBJ2-2; 12 positions agree with TRBD1. The J segment lost 9 bases and the V segment lost 2 bases, leaving 16 bases of the junction unmatched. The CDR3 loop spans 19 amino acids. Looked up from germline, CDR1 is MDHEN and CDR2 is SYDVKM.